Below, 3 T cell receptor beta chains from the same sample are listed, as sequenced in a study of CD8+ T cells in alopecia areata. TCR sequencing used cDNA made by reverse transcription of extracted RNA. TCRdb's copy holds only in-frame clones and misses some; the assay was immunoSEQ multiplex PCR. The profile shows approximately 150,000 clones, roughly 60% of them singletons. Sequences were obtained from CD4+ T cells sorted from blood. The origin of the receptors is a human donor in good health.

This chain links TRBV14 with TRBJ2-3; 8 bases match TRBD2. The CDR3 loop spans 15 amino acids. Germline assignment: CDR1 SGHDN and CDR2 FVKESK. V lost 4 bases, J lost 1 base, and 4 bases stayed unmatched. Written as DNA, the CDR3 is TGTGCCAGCAGCCTCAAAGCGGGAGGCACAGATACGCAGTATTTT. Amino acid sequence: CASSLKAGGTDTQYF.

The rearrangement links TRBV7-9 to TRBJ2-7; TRBD2 is a possible D gene (5 bases). CDR3 length equals 12 residues. Germline CDR1 SEHNR, CDR2 FQNEAQ (reference sequence). The V end lost 4 bases, the J end lost 6 bases, and 10 bases lay between the germline ends. The CDR3 spells CASSSAGREQYF. DNA of the CDR3: TGTGCCAGCAGCTCCGCGGGCCGCGAGCAGTACTTC.

The chain recombines TRBV30 with TRBJ1-2, with 9 bases aligning to TRBD1. The CDR3 sequence is 13 residues long. Germline V lookup: CDR1 GTSNPN, CDR2 SVGIG (reference sequence). V shed 3 bases, J shed 12 bases, and the junction held 11 bases outside the gene matches. This chain's CDR3 is CAWRPTGGEGNTF. The CDR3 DNA is TGTGCCTGGAGACCGACAGGGGGAGAAGGGAACACCTTC. Based on the CDR3 plus reference TRBV30 and TRBJ1-2, the full variable domain is SQTIHQWPATLVQPVGSPLSLECTVEGTSNPNLYWYRQAAGRGLQLLFYSVGIGQISSEVPQNLSASRPQDRQFILSSKKLLLSDSGFYLCAWRPTGGEGNTFGSGTRLTVV.